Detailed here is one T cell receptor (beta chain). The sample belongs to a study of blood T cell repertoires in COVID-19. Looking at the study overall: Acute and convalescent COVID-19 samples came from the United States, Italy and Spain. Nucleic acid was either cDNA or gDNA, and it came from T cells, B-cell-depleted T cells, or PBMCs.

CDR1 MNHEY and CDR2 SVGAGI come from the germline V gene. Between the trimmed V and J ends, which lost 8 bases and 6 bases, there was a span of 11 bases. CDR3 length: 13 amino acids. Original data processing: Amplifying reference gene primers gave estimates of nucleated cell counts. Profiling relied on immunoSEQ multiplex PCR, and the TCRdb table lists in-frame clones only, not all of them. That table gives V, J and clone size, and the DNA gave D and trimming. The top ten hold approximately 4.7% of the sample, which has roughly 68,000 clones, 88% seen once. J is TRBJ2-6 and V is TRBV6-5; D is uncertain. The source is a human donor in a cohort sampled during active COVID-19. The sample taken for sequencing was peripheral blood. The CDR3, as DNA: TGTGCCAGCGGCAGGTACCAGGCCAACGTCCTGACTTTC. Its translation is CASGRYQANVLTF.